The 8 T cell receptor beta chains below all came from one sample that was sequenced in a study of blood T cell repertoires in COVID-19 (TCRdb year 2020). Libraries were built with the immunoSEQ multiplex PCR assay. TCRdb limited this immuneACCESS table to in-frame rearrangements with V and J called. A share of clones is missing; checked studies link under half to unresolved V genes, and the rest is unexplained. The sample data list approximately 270,000 clones, and approximately 85% of these were observed just once. Approximately 1.9% of the sample is taken by the ten largest. The sequenced material came from PBMCs or T cells enriched from blood (not recorded which). The receptors were sampled from a woman aged 50 to 65 who had recovered from COVID-19.

J is TRBJ2-7 and V is TRBV7-9; 14 nucleotides agree with TRBD2. The length of the CDR3 is 16 residues. The junction had 5 bases not matched to a gene; V was cut back by 1 base and J by 6 bases. Looked up from germline, CDR1 is SEHNR and CDR2 is FQNEAQ (reference sequence). The CDR3 DNA reads TGTGCCAGCAGCTTAGATTTTGGGACTAGCGGGGGCGAGCAGTACTTC. Its translation is CASSLDFGTSGGEQYF.

This rearrangement joins TRBV5-4 to TRBJ1-2; 11 bases are shared with TRBD1. The CDR3 runs to 15 residues. Germline loops: CDR1 SGHNT, CDR2 YYREEE (reference sequence). The V segment lost 5 bases and the J segment 6 bases; nucleotides outside the gene matches: 9. The CDR3 nucleotides are TGTGCCAGCAGGATTCAGGGGACAGGGGGTCATGGCTACACCTTC. Translation: CASRIQGTGGHGYTF.

The chain links TRBV27 to TRBJ2-3, with 10 bases matching TRBD1. V trimming: 5 bases; J trimming: 2 bases; junction bases outside the gene matches: 10. Germline CDR1 MNHEY, CDR2 SMNVEV (reference sequence). The CDR3 length is 17 residues. The CDR3 protein is CASSGGDRGGFTDTQYF. CDR3 nucleotide sequence: TGTGCCAGCAGTGGGGGGGACAGGGGCGGCTTCACAGATACGCAGTATTTT.

The chain employs TRBV19 and TRBJ2-2, with D unresolved. This CDR3 has 14 residues. Germline CDR1 and CDR2: LNHDA and SQIVND (reference sequence). The germline V and J ends were trimmed by 1 base and 1 base, with 4 bases remaining between them. The chain's CDR3 is CASSIAQNTGELFF. The CDR3 coding sequence is TGTGCCAGTAGTATAGCACAGAACACCGGGGAGCTGTTTTTT.

The genes are TRBV3-1 (or the pseudogene TRBV3-2) and TRBJ1-1; D call uncertain. CDR1 LGHDT and CDR2 YNNKEL come from the germline V gene (reference sequence). The CDR3 loop spans 13 amino acids. Deletions cut 1 base from V and 9 bases from J, with 12 bases between. CDR3 region: CASSQVGAEKAFF. DNA of the CDR3: TGTGCCAGCAGCCAAGTGGGTGCGGAGAAAGCTTTCTTT.

The chain uses TRBV28 and TRBJ1-4, with 8 bases aligning to TRBD1. This CDR3 has 17 residues. The germline V gene encodes CDR1 MDHEN and CDR2 SYDVKM. The CDR3, as DNA: TGTGCTACAAAAGGTTCCGGGACAGGTTTTTCTTGGGAAAAACTGTTTTTT. Protein: CATKGSGTGFSWEKLFF.

The rearrangement uses TRBV15 and TRBJ1-1; D gene uncertain. V shed 2 bases and J shed 0 bases, with 10 bases lying between them. Germline-derived CDR1 and CDR2 are LNHNV and YYDKDF (reference sequence). The CDR3 covers 15 residues. DNA for the CDR3: TGTGCCACCAGCAGAATAGGACTCCTGAACACTGAAGCTTTCTTT. Residues: CATSRIGLLNTEAFF.

This clone was found a few times. The chain employs TRBV11-2 and TRBJ2-7, with 8 bases that match TRBD1. The CDR3 length is 17 residues. Germline assignment: CDR1 SGHAT and CDR2 FQNNGV. J gave up 4 bases and V 4 bases, and 15 bases lay outside the gene matches. The CDR3 DNA reads as TGTGCCAGCAGCTCTCATATCACCCAGGGGGCGTTGTACGAGCAGTACTTC. Protein product: CASSSHITQGALYEQYF.